This TCR beta chain was recorded in a study of cytomegalovirus exposure and HLA in healthy donors. About the research overall: Tens of millions of unique TCRs, all from HLA-typed donors, were included in an early release of the data. Study-wide points: Over 15,000 TCR beta sequences were associated with HLA alleles at 0.05 false discovery rate in a later analysis. For most TCR beta V segments, an earlier analysis put the productive rate at about 87% or about 30% of the time. Later analysis placed DRB1 highest and HLA-C lowest in TCR association rates, which differed by HLA locus.

Germline V CDR1 and CDR2: MDHEN, SYDVKM. This CDR3 is built from 14 residues. V lost 7 bases and J 5 bases, leaving 15 bases between the germline ends. Primers for the PCR totalled 60 Vbeta and 13 Jbeta. Produced via immunoSEQ multiplex PCR; TCRdb's table is partial and in-frame only. The sample shows around 150,000 clones, around three quarters of them seen only once. Points on this clone: Its antigen is unknown.

The TCR comes from a man aged 40-49 years in good health and CMV-seropositive. The source material was PBMCs. The chain combines TRBV28 with TRBJ2-1, with D tentatively TRBD1 (6 bases). CDR3 in amino acids: CASMGAGRHNEQFF. For the CDR3, the DNA is TGTGCCAGCATGGGGGCCGGGCGGCACAATGAGCAGTTCTTC.